This T cell receptor beta chain is drawn from a study of blood T cell repertoires in COVID-19. Study context: Acute and convalescent COVID-19 samples came from the United States, Italy and Spain. From T cells, B-cell-depleted T cells, or PBMCs came the material, which was cDNA or gDNA.

The repertoire was sequenced with immunoSEQ multiplex PCR; TCRdb's copy has only in-frame clones and lacks some. The sample lists 54,000 or so clones; roughly 84% were seen once. Germline-derived CDR1 and CDR2 are MNHEY and SVGEGT. After removal of 2 bases from V and 0 bases from J, the junction contained 9 bases not matched to a gene. CDR3 length: 17 residues. The V call is TRBV6-2 or TRBV6-3, the J call TRBJ2-7, with TRBD2 matching 8 bases. The sequence was obtained from a man aged 50 to 59 with active COVID-19. Sequencing was done on a sample of peripheral blood. The CDR3 is CASSYKISLAASYEQYF. CDR3 DNA sequence: TGTGCCAGCAGTTACAAAATTTCACTAGCGGCCTCCTACGAGCAGTACTTC.